The clone carrying this T cell receptor beta chain was seen once. Seattle's enrolled individuals joined amid active infection and were then monitored longitudinally. This entry belongs to a study of blood T cell repertoires in COVID-19. As for the study in general: There were acute and convalescent COVID-19 samples, and they came from the United States, Italy and Spain. In each case, the material was cDNA or gDNA derived from T cells, B-cell-depleted T cells, or PBMCs.

Trimming stripped 4 bases from V and 4 bases from J, with 10 bases between. The CDR3 consists of 14 residues. Germline-derived CDR1 and CDR2 are KGHDR and SFDVKD. In the original workflow: From reference gene primer amplification, estimates of nucleated cell counts were derived. Assay used: immunoSEQ multiplex PCR; TCRdb lists only in-frame clones, some missing. Clone size and V and J calls were adopted from that table, with D and trimming inferred from the DNA. This table holds some 200,000 clones, about 90% found once. The chain employs TRBV24-1 and TRBJ1-5; weak D call: TRBD1 (6 bases). The receptor was derived from a woman aged 60-70 years with COVID-19, enrolled during active disease. Sequenced sample: peripheral blood. The CDR3 nucleotides are TGTGCCACCAGTGACGTAGACAGGAATCAGCCCCAGCATTTT. It codes for CATSDVDRNQPQHF.